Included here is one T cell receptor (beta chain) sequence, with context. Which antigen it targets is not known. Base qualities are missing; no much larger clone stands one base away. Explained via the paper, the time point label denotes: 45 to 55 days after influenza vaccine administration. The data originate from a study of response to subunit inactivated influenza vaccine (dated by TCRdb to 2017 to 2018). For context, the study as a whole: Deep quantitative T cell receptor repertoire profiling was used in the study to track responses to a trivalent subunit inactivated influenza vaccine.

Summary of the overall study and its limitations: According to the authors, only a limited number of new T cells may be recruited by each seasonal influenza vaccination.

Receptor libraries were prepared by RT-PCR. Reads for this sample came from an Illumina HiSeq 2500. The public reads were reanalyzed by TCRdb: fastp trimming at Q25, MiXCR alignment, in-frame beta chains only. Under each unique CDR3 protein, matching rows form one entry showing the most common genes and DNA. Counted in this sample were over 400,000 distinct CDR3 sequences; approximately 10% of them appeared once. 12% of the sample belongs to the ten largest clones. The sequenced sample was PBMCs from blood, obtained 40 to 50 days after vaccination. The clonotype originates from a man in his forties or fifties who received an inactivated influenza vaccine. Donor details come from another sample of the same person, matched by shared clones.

The DNA is as follows: TGCAGCGCGGGGACCTCCTACGAGCAGTACTTC. Translated, it reads CSAGTSYEQYF. The chain employs TRBV29-1 and TRBJ2-7; the D call is possibly TRBD1 or TRBD2, each sharing 5 bases. The V and J ends are trimmed by 7 bases and 0 bases, leaving 7 bases between them. From a lookup of the germline V gene, CDR1 and CDR2 are SQVTM and ANQGSEA. CDR3 length: 11 amino acids, cysteine to phenylalanine. CDR3 DNA is the only sequence kept; it has 33 bases, read in frame from the first base.